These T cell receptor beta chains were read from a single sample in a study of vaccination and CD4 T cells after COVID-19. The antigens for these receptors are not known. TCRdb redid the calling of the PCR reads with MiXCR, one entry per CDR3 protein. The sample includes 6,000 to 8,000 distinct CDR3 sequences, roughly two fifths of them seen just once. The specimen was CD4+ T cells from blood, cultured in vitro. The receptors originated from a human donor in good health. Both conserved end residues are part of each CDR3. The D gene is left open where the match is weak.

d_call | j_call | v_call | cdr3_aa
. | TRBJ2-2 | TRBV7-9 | CASSLLGSSTGELFF
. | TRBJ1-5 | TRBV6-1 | CASSGQNNQPQHF
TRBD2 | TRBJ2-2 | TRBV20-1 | CSARKLAAFPLFF
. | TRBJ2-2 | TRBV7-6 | CASSPPPNAGVGELFF
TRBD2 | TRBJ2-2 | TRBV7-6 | CASIPGLAGGPGSGELFF
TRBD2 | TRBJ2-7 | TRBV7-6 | CASSRLRGGSSGDEQYF
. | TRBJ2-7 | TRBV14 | CASSQTDSKRYF
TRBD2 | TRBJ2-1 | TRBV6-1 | CASILDSGDNEQFF
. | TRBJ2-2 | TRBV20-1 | CSASMPGGTGELFF
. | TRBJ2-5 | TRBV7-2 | CASSFRVAVQETQYF
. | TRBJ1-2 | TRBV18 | CASSPGTEGYTF
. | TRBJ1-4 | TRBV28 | CASSPPGTGEKLFF
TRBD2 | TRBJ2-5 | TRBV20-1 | CSARDGSGDRETQYF
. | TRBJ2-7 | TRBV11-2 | CSSSLKPGTVSSYEQYF